A single sample is the source of the 12 T cell receptor beta chains below, sequenced in a study of blood T cell repertoires in COVID-19. Sequencing used immunoSEQ multiplex PCR; TCRdb keeps in-frame clones, though not all of them. The table includes around 480,000 clones, roughly 87% detected once. The sequencing input was PBMCs or T cells enriched from blood (not recorded which). The receptors were gathered from a woman under 30 who had recovered from COVID-19.

This chain connects TRBV30 to TRBJ2-5, with a possible D match to TRBD1 (8 bases). The CDR3 contains 15 residues. Germline assignment: CDR1 GTSNPN and CDR2 SVGIG (reference sequence). The V and J ends lost 5 bases and 4 bases respectively, with 20 bases between them. The CDR3 nucleotides read TGTGCCTGGGACGATCCACAGGGGGGGGGAGAGACCCAGTACTTC. Its protein product is CAWDDPQGGGETQYF.

Of note for this clone: This same CDR3 is encoded by further DNA sequences in the sample. V and J are TRBV24-1 and TRBJ2-3, with 7 bases matching TRBD1. Germline lookup yields CDR1 KGHDR and CDR2 SFDVKD. The CDR3 length is 15 residues. V lost 4 bases and J lost 1; bases outside the gene matches: 4. This CDR3 reads CATSDPGQGTDTQYF. The DNA of the CDR3 is TGTGCCACCAGTGACCCCGGACAGGGCACAGATACGCAGTATTTT.

The chain recombines TRBV3-1 (or the pseudogene TRBV3-2) with TRBJ2-5; D is ambiguous. V lost 2 bases to trimming and J lost 5 bases, with 9 bases between them. This CDR3 is built from 13 residues. The germline V gene has CDR1 LGHDT and CDR2 YNNKEL (reference sequence). CDR3 nucleotide sequence: TGTGCCAGCAGCCAATTCAGGTCGGAGACCCAGTACTTC. Protein sequence: CASSQFRSETQYF.

CDR3 region: CASSGRVRGTGDGYTF. CDR3 nucleotides: TGTGCCAGCAGTGGGAGGGTTCGGGGGACAGGGGATGGCTACACCTTC. V gene TRBV2 combines with J gene TRBJ1-2; 10 nucleotides match TRBD1. CDR3 size: 16 residues. V lost 4 bases to trimming and J lost 6 bases; unmatched junction nucleotides: 11. Germline CDR1 SNHLY, CDR2 FYNNEI. Full variable domain (rest looked up from reference TRBV2 and TRBJ1-2): EPEVTQTPSHQVTQMGQEVILRCVPISNHLYFYWYRQILGQKVEFLVSFYNNEISEKSEIFDDQFSVERPDGSNFTLKIRSTKLEDSAMYFCASSGRVRGTGDGYTFGSGTRLTVV.

The rearrangement joins TRBV19 to TRBJ1-6, with 8 positions matching TRBD1. The ends lost 5 bases at V and 13 bases at J; junction bases unmatched: 16. Germline CDR1 is LNHDA and CDR2 is SQIVND (reference sequence). The CDR3 totals 16 residues. The CDR3 DNA sequence: TGTGCCAGTAGTCAGAGCGCGTGGACAGGGAGAACTCCCCTCCACTTT. It encodes CASSQSAWTGRTPLHF.

V gene TRBV5-1 combines with J gene TRBJ1-1, with D tentatively TRBD1 (5 bases). The germline gives CDR1 SGHRS, CDR2 YFSETQ. The CDR3 totals 14 residues. V lost 0 bases and J 5 bases, leaving 11 bases between the germline ends. The CDR3 DNA is TGCGCCAGCAGCTTGGTTGGGTCAGGGACTGAAGCTTTCTTT. This codes for CASSLVGSGTEAFF.

This sequence joins TRBV19 and TRBJ1-2; TRBD1 agrees at 9 bases. The V gene end was trimmed by 5 bases and the J gene end by 4 bases; junction bases not matched to a gene: 8. This CDR3 comprises 15 residues. Germline V gene lookup returns CDR1 LNHDA and CDR2 SQIVND (reference sequence). In DNA, the CDR3 is TGTGCCAGTAGTCCGTCGACAGGGGGTATCTATGGCTACACCTTC. This codes for CASSPSTGGIYGYTF.

CDR3 in DNA: TGTGCCAGGGGGGACAGGAGCTCCTATAATTCACCCCTCCACTTT. The encoded protein is CARGDRSSYNSPLHF. The rearrangement links TRBV2 to TRBJ1-6, with TRBD1 matching 8 bases. The germline gives CDR1 SNHLY, CDR2 FYNNEI. Trimming removed 9 bases from V and 0 bases from J; junction bases left unmatched: 4. The CDR3 sequence is 15 residues long.

The V call is TRBV12-3 or TRBV12-4, the J call TRBJ1-2, with D uncertain. V was pared by 7 bases and J by 1 base, with 10 bases between. The CDR3 has 13 residues. The CDR3 region has the DNA TGTGCCAGCAAACAACACCTTAACTATGGCTACACCTTC. It yields the protein CASKQHLNYGYTF.

V and J are TRBV7-9 and TRBJ1-4; D is uncertain. Germline assignment: CDR1 SEHNR and CDR2 FQNEAQ (reference sequence). Between the trimmed V and J ends, which lost 5 bases and 1 base, there was a span of 11 bases. The CDR3 consists of 15 residues. The CDR3 coding sequence is TGTGCCAGCAGCCCGGGCGCGGGAACTAATGAAAAACTGTTTTTT. Amino acids: CASSPGAGTNEKLFF.

The genes are TRBV5-1 and TRBJ1-1; D might be TRBD1 (6 bases). This CDR3 is built from 16 residues. Deletions cut 2 bases from V and 1 base from J, with 15 bases between. CDR1 and CDR2 from the germline V gene are SGHRS and YFSETQ. The CDR3, as DNA: TGCGCCAGCAGCTTTCTACAACAGGGTGCGAACACTGAAGCTTTCTTT. Translation: CASSFLQQGANTEAFF. The full variable domain, in which reference TRBV5-1 and TRBJ1-1 provide the parts outside the CDR3, is KAGVTQTPRYLIKTRGQQVTLSCSPISGHRSVSWYQQTPGQGLQFLFEYFSETQRNKGNFPGRFSGRQFSNSRSEMNVSTLELGDSALYLCASSFLQQGANTEAFFGQGTRLTVV.

This clone was seen a few times. The chain has TRBV9 and TRBJ2-5; D may be TRBD2 (7 bases). Germline V gives CDR1 SGDLS, CDR2 YYNGEE. The CDR3 totals 13 residues. Deletions cut 5 bases from V and 5 bases from J, with 13 bases between. The CDR3 sequence: CASSQEGGETQYF. The CDR3 DNA reads as TGTGCCAGCAGTCAAGAGGGGGGGGAGACCCAGTACTTC.